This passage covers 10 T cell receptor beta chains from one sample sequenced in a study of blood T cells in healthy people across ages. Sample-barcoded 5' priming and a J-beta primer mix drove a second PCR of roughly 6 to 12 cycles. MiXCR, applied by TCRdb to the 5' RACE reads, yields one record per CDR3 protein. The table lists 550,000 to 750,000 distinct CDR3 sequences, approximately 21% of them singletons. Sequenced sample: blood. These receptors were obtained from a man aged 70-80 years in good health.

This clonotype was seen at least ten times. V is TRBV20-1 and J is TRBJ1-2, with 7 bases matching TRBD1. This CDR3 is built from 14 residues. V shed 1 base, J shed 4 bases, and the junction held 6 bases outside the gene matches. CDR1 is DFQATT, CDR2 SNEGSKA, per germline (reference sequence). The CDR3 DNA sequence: TGCAGTGCTAGAGGGGGGGACAGAACCTATGGCTACACCTTC. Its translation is CSARGGDRTYGYTF.

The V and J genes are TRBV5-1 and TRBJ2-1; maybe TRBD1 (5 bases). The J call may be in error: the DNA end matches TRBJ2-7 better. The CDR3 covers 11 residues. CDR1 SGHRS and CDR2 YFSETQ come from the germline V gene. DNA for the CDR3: TGCGCCAGCAGAAAGGGGTTTGAGCAGTACTTC. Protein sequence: CASRKGFEQYF.

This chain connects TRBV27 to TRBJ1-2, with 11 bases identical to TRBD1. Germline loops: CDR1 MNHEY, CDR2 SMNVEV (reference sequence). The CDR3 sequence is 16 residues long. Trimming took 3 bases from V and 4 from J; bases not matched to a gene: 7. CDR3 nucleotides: TGTGCCAGCAGTTTCCGGGACAGGGGGATTATCTATGGCTACACCTTC. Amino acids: CASSFRDRGIIYGYTF.

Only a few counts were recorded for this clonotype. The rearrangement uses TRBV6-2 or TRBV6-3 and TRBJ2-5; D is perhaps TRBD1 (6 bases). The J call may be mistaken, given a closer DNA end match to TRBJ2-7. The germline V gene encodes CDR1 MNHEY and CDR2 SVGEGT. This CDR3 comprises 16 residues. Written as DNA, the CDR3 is TGTGCCAGCAGTTACCAAATCACGGGACAAACCTACGAGCAGTACTTC. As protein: CASSYQITGQTYEQYF.

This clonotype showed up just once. The CDR3 is CASSVAGRREGTQYF. CDR3 DNA sequence: TGTGCCAGCAGCGTAGCTGGCAGGAGAGAAGGGACCCAGTACTTC. V is TRBV9 and J is TRBJ2-5; D is ambiguous. Germline assignment: CDR1 SGDLS and CDR2 YYNGEE. CDR3 length: 15 residues. The germline V and J ends were trimmed by 0 bases and 7 bases, with 16 bases remaining between them.

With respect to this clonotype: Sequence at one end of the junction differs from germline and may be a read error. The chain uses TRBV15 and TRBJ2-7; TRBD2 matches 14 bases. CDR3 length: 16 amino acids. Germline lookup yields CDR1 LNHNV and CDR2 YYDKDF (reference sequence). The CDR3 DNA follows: TGCGCCACCAGCAGAGATGGGACTAGCGGGAGCTACGAGCAGTACTTC. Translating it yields CATSRDGTSGSYEQYF.

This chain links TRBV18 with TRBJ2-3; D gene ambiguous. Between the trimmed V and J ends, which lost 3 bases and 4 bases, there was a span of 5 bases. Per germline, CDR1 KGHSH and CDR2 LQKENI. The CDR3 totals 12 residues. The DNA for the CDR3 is TGTGCCAGCTCACCCTATGCAGATACGCAGTATTTT. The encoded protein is CASSPYADTQYF.

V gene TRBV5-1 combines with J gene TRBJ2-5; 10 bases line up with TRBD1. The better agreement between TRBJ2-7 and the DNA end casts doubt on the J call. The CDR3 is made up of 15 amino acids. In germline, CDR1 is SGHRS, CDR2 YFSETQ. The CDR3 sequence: CASSPDGQGAYEQYF. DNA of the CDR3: TGCGCCAGCAGCCCGGACGGACAGGGGGCCTACGAGCAGTACTTC.

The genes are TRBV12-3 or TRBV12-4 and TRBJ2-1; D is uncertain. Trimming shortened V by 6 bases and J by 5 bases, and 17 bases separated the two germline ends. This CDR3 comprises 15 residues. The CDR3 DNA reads TGTGCCAGCAGCCCGATTAGATCCTACGACAATGAGCAGTTCTTC. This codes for CASSPIRSYDNEQFF.

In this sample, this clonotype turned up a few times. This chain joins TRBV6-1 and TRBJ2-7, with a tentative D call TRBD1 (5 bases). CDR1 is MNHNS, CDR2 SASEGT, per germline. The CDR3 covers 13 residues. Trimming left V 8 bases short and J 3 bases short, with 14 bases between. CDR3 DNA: TGTGCCAGCGGCGAAACAGGATTCTACGAGCAGTACTTC. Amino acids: CASGETGFYEQYF.